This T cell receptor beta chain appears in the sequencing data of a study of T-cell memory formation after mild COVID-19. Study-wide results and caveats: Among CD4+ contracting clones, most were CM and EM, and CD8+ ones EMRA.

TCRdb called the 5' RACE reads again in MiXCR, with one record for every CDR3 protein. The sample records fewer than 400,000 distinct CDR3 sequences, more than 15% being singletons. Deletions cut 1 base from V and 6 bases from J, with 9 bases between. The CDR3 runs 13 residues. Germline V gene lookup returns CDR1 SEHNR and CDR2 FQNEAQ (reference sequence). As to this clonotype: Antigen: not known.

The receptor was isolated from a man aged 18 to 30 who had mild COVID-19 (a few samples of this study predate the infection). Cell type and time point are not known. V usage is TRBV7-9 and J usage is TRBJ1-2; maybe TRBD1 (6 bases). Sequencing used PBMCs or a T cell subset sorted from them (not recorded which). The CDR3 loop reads CASSLEGEDGYTF. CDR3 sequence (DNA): TGTGCCAGCAGCTTAGAGGGGGAAGATGGCTACACCTTC.